This TCR beta chain was captured by sequencing in a study of CD8+CD57+ T cells in acquired aplastic anemia. At the level of the study: Sorted CD4+ and CD8+ cells yielded about 3.1 ug of DNA on average.

With respect to this clonotype: Its cognate antigen is unknown.

The template for TCR beta VDJ and CDR3 sequence profiling was genomic DNA. From the reads, TCRdb called clonotypes with MiXCR, one entry per CDR3 protein. Of under 200,000 distinct CDR3 sequences in the sample, about 60% were seen once. This CDR3 has 12 amino acids. Trimming left V 5 bases short and J 2 bases short, with 4 bases between. Germline V CDR1 and CDR2: KGHDR, SFDVKD. Study-wide results and limits: Overlapping CD8+ CDR3 repertoires of patients and controls contained under 35 shared sequences.

The sequence was collected from a human donor in good health. This rearrangement joins TRBV24-1 to TRBJ2-3, with no clear D. Sequenced sample: sorted CD4+, CD8+, or CD8+CD57+ T cells (not recorded which) from PBMCs. CDR3 region: CATSGVTDTQYF. In nucleotides, the CDR3 is TGTGCCACCAGTGGGGTCACAGATACGCAGTATTTT.